This T cell receptor beta chain emerged from a study of T cells in Graves' hyperthyroidism and ophthalmopathy. Germline values: CDR1 SNHLY, CDR2 FYNNEI. The junction had 5 bases not matched to a gene; V was cut back by 5 bases and J by 7 bases. The CDR3 extends over 15 amino acids. Authors of the study amplified TCR beta CDR3 regions from RNA transcripts. TCR CDR3 regions were first amplified by RT-PCR with HTBI primers. TCRdb recomputed calls from the multiplex PCR reads with MiXCR, one row per CDR3 protein. The sample comprises approximately 100,000 distinct CDR3 sequences, less than 55% of which are singletons, and 20% to 30% rests with the top ten.

The receptor was derived from a man between 40 and 49 years old with Graves' hyperthyroidism. The sample comprised blood. This rearrangement joins TRBV2 to TRBJ1-6; 10 bases map to TRBD1. CDR3 nucleotide sequence: TGTGCCAGCAGTAGTGACAGGGGGCGGAATTCACCCCTCCACTTT. Protein product: CASSSDRGRNSPLHF. The variable domain in full, completed from reference TRBV2 and TRBJ1-6, reads EPEVTQTPSHQVTQMGQEVILRCVPISNHLYFYWYRQILGQKVEFLVSFYNNEISEKSEIFDDQFSVERPDGSNFTLKIRSTKLEDSAMYFCASSSDRGRNSPLHFGNGTRLTVT.